This T cell receptor (beta chain) was profiled in a study of cytomegalovirus exposure and HLA in healthy donors. Study-wide results and caveats: Segments of the TCR beta V type were, in most cases, productive about 87% or about 30% of the time in an earlier analysis. Apparent HLA restriction characterized most CMV-associated TCR beta chains in a later analysis.

This PCR relied on a set of 60 Vbeta primers and 13 Jbeta primers. Profiling relied on immunoSEQ multiplex PCR, and the TCRdb table lists in-frame clones only, not all of them. The data hold about 160,000 clones, with roughly 84% observed a single time. The CDR3 is 11 amino acids. Looked up from germline, CDR1 is SEHNR and CDR2 is FQNEAQ (reference sequence). V dropped 5 bases and J dropped 3 bases, with 2 bases sitting between them. Worth noting for this clone: Antigen unknown.

This chain joins TRBV7-9 and TRBJ2-1; unclear D gene. Sequencing input: PBMCs. The clonotype originates from a man aged 25-45 years in good health and CMV-seronegative. For the CDR3, the DNA is TGTGCCAGCAGCCACTACAATGAGCAGTTCTTC. Encoded protein: CASSHYNEQFF.